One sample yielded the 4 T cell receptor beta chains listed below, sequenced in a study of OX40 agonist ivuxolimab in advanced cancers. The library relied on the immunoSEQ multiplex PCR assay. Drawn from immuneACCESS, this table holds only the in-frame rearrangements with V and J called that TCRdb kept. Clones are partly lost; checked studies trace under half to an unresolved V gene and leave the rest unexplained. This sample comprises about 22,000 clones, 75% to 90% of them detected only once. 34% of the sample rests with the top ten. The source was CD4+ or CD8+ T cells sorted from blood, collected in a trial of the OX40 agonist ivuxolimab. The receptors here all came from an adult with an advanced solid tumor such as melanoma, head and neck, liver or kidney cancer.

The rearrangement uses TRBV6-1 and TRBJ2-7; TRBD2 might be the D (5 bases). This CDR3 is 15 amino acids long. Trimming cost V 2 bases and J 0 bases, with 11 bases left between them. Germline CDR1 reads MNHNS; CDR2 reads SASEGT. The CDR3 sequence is CASSEQGGDSYEQYF. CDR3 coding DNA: TGTGCCAGCAGTGAACAAGGAGGAGACTCCTACGAGCAGTACTTC.

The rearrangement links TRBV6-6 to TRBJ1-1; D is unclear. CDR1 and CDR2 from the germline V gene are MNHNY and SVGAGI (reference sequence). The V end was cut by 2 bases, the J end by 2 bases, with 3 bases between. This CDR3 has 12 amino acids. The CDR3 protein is CASSYPNTEAFF. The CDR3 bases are TGTGCCAGCAGTTACCCTAACACTGAAGCTTTCTTT.

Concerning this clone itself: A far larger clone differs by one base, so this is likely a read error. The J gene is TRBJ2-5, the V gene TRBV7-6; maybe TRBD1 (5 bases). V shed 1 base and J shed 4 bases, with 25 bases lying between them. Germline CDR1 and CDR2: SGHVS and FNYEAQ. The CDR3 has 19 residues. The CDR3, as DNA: TGTGCCAGCAGCTTAGGGGGTTTTGGCAGGGTAAGCCAAAGAGAGACCCAGTACTTC. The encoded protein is CASSLGGFGRVSQRETQYF. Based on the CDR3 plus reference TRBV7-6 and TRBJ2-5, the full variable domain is GAGVSQSPRYKVTKRGQDVALRCDPISGHVSLYWYRQALGQGPEFLTYFNYEAQQDKSGLPNDRFSAERPEGSISTLTIQRTEQRDSAMYRCASSLGGFGRVSQRETQYFGPGTRLLVL.

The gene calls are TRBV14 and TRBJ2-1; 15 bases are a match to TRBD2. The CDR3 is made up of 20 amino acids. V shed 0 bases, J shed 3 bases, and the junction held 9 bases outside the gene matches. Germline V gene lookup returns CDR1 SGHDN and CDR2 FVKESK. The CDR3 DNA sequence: TGTGCCAGCAGCCAAGAGTTGGGACTAGCGGGAGGAACCGACTACAATGAGCAGTTCTTC. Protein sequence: CASSQELGLAGGTDYNEQFF.